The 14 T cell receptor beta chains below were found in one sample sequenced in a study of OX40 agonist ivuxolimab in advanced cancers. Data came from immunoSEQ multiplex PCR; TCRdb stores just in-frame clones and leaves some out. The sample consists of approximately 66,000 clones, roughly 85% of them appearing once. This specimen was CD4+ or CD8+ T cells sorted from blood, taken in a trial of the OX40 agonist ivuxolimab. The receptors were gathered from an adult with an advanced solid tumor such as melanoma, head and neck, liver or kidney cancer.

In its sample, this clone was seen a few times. CDR3: CASSVRTSGGATGTDTQYF. CDR3 DNA: TGTGCCAGCAGCGTCAGGACTAGCGGGGGGGCCACAGGCACAGATACGCAGTATTTT. The chain employs TRBV2 and TRBJ2-3, with 15 bases aligning to TRBD2. V trimming: 6 bases; J trimming: 1 base; junction bases outside the gene matches: 11. Germline V lookup: CDR1 SNHLY, CDR2 FYNNEI. The CDR3 loop spans 19 amino acids. The complete variable domain, with remaining parts taken from reference TRBV2 and TRBJ2-3, reads EPEVTQTPSHQVTQMGQEVILRCVPISNHLYFYWYRQILGQKVEFLVSFYNNEISEKSEIFDDQFSVERPDGSNFTLKIRSTKLEDSAMYFCASSVRTSGGATGTDTQYFGPGTRLTVL.

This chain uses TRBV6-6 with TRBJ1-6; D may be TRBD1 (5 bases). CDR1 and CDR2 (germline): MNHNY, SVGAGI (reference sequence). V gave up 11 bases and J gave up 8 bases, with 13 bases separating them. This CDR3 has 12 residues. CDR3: CAGRRADSPLHF. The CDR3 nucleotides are TGTGCCGGGCGCAGGGCTGATTCACCCCTCCACTTT.

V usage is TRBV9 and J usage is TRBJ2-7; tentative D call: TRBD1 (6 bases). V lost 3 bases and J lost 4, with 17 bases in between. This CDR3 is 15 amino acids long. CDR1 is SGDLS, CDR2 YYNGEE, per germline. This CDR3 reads CASSEDSGQNYEQYF. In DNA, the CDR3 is TGTGCCAGCAGCGAGGACTCGGGACAAAATTACGAGCAGTACTTC.

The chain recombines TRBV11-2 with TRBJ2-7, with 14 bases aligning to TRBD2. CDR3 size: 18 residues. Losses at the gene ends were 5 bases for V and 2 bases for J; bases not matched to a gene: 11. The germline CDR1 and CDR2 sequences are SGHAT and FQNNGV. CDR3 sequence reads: CASSRLKTSGRVTYEQYF. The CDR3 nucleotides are TGTGCCAGCAGCCGGCTTAAGACTAGCGGGAGGGTAACCTACGAGCAGTACTTC.

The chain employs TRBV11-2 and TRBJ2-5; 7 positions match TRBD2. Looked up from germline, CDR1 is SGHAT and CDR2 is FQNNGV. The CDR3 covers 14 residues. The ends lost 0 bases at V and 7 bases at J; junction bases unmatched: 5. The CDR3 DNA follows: TGTGCCAGCAGCTTAGAACTAGCGCCTGGGACCCAGTACTTC. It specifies CASSLELAPGTQYF.

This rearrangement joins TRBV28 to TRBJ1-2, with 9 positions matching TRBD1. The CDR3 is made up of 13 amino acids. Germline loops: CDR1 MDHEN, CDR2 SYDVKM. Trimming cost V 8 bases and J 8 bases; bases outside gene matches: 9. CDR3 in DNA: TGTGCCAGCGTCGGACAGGGGACGGGGGGCTACACCTTC. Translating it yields CASVGQGTGGYTF.

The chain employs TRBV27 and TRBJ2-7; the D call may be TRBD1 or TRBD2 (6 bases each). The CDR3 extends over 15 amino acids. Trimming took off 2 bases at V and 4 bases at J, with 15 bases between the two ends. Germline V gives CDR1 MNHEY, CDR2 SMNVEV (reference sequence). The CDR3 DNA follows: TGTGCCAGCAGTTTACATCTCTCGGGGGCTTACGAGCAGTACTTC. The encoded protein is CASSLHLSGAYEQYF.

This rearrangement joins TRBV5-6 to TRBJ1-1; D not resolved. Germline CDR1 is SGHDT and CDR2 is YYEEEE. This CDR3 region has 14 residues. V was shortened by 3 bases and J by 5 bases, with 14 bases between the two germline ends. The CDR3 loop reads CASSSGFRRTEAFF. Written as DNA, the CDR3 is TGTGCCAGCAGCTCGGGATTCAGGAGGACTGAAGCTTTCTTT.

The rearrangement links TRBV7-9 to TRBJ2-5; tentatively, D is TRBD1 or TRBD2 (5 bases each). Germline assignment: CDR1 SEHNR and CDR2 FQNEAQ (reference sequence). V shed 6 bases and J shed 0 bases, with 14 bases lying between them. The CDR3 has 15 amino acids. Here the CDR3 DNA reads TGTGCCAGCAGTCCAGTCGAGGGGAACCAAGAGACCCAGTACTTC. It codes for CASSPVEGNQETQYF.

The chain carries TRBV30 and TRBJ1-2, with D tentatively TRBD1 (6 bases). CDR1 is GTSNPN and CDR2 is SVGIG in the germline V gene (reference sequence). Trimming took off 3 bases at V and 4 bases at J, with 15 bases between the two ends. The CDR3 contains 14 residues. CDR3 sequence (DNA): TGTGCCTGGAGCGTAGGGGTAGGGGGCTATGGCTACACCTTC. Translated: CAWSVGVGGYGYTF.

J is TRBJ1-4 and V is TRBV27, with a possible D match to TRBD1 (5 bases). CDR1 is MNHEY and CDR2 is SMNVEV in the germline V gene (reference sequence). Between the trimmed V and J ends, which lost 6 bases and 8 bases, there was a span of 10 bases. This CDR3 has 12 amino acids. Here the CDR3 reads CASRSGSEKLFF. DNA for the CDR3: TGTGCCAGCAGGTCAGGGAGCGAAAAACTGTTTTTT.

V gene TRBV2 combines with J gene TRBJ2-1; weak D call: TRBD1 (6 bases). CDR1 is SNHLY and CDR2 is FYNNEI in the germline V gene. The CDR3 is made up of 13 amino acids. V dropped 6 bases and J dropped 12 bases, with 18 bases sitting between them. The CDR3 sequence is CASSLQGRKPQFF. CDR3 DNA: TGTGCCAGCAGCTTACAGGGTCGGAAGCCGCAGTTCTTC. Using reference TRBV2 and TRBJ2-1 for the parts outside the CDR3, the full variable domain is EPEVTQTPSHQVTQMGQEVILRCVPISNHLYFYWYRQILGQKVEFLVSFYNNEISEKSEIFDDQFSVERPDGSNFTLKIRSTKLEDSAMYFCASSLQGRKPQFFGPGTRLTVL.

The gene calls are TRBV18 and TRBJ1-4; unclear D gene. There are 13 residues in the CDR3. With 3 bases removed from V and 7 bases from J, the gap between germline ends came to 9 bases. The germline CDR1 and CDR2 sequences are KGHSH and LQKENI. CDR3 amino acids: CASSPAGSEKLFF. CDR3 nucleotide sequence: TGTGCCAGCTCACCGGCAGGAAGTGAAAAACTGTTTTTT. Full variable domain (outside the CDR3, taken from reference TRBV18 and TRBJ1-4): NAGVMQNPRHLVRRRGQEARLRCSPMKGHSHVYWYRQLPEEGLKFMVYLQKENIIDESGMPKERFSAEFPKEGPSILRIQQVVRGDSAAYFCASSPAGSEKLFFGSGTQLSVL.

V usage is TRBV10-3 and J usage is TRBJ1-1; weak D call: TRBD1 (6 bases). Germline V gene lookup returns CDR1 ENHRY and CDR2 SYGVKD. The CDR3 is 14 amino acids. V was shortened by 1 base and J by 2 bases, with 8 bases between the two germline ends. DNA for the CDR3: TGTGCCATCAGTGAGTACAGGGCAAACACTGAAGCTTTCTTT. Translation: CAISEYRANTEAFF.